The count of the clone carrying this TCR beta chain is one. The repertoire was sequenced with immunoSEQ multiplex PCR; TCRdb's copy has only in-frame clones and lacks some. The data contain under 85,000 clones, 85% to 95% of them singletons. The source of the sample is a study of technical replicates of blood from a few donors. The source material was T cells isolated from PBMCs. This TCR derives from a human donor in good health.

The CDR3 coding sequence is TGTGCCAGCACCCCGGACAGGGGAACTAATGAAAAACTGTTTTTT. Amino acid sequence: CASTPDRGTNEKLFF. The gene calls are TRBV28 and TRBJ1-4; 9 positions match TRBD1. There are 15 residues in the CDR3. Unmatched junction bases numbered 4, after V lost 7 bases and J lost 1 base. Per the germline V gene, CDR1 is MDHEN and CDR2 is SYDVKM.